This T cell receptor beta chain was sequenced for a study of human T cells and chemical hapten exposure. Study in general: DPC at 0.01% went onto the upper back in patch tests, read at 6 days.

One entry per CDR3 protein results from TCRdb running MiXCR on the RACE reads. This table has about 380,000 distinct CDR3 sequences, approximately 5.1% appearing once. Sample time point: patch test 1, 2 weeks after DPC sensitization. Treatment noted: therapeutic diphenylcyclopropenone sensitization with weekly scalp DPC. Concerning this clonotype itself: Its matching antigen is unknown.

Study-level results: Sensitizing to DPC left TCRs with a frequency above 1 in 1000 unaltered.

This CDR3 is built from 14 residues. V was pared by 6 bases and J by 4 bases, with 6 bases of the junction left unmatched. This chain joins TRBV12-3 or TRBV12-4 and TRBJ1-5; 7 nucleotides agree with TRBD1. The specimen comprised whole blood, sampled in connection with sensitization to the hapten diphenylcyclopropenone (DPC). The sequence was collected from a woman between 50 and 59 years old with alopecia areata. Some clones in this sample may be carry-over from other donors' samples. The CDR3 DNA sequence: TGTGCCAGCAGCCCTGACAGGGATAATCAGCCCCAGCATTTT. Amino acid sequence: CASSPDRDNQPQHF.